What follows are 29 T cell receptor beta chains derived from one specimen sequenced in a study of Graves' ophthalmopathy and Graves' hyperthyroidism. Scientists amplified the TCR beta CDR3 regions from RNA transcripts. In the first round, RT-PCR was carried out with HTBI primers, and a multiplex PCR formed the second round. TCRdb processed the multiplex PCR reads anew with MiXCR; each CDR3 protein has one entry. The table records hundreds of thousands of distinct CDR3 sequences, roughly 14% of them present only once. Sequencing was done on a sample of blood. The receptors derive from a woman aged 25 to 39 with Graves' ophthalmopathy.

This clonotype was recorded at least ten times. The rearrangement joins TRBV13 to TRBJ1-2, with 11 bases aligning to TRBD1. The CDR3 has 16 residues. The V segment lost 5 bases and the J segment 8 bases; nucleotides outside the gene matches: 13. The germline V gene has CDR1 PRHDT and CDR2 FYEKMQ (reference sequence). For the CDR3, the DNA is TGTGCCAGCAGCCCTCAACCGGGACAGGGGGTTCGGGGCTACACCTTC. This gives the protein CASSPQPGQGVRGYTF.

The chain carries TRBV6-1 and TRBJ1-1; TRBD1 agrees at 9 bases. The CDR3 length is 13 residues. Germline CDR1 reads MNHNS; CDR2 reads SASEGT. The junction had 8 bases not matched to a gene; V was cut back by 6 bases and J by 9 bases. For the CDR3, the DNA is TGTGCCAGCAGACCGGGACAGGGCGAACAAGCTTTCTTT. This sequence encodes CASRPGQGEQAFF.

The sample holds many counts of this clonotype. This chain connects TRBV12-3 or TRBV12-4 to TRBJ2-7; 12 bases map to TRBD1. This CDR3 is built from 15 residues. V was pared by 3 bases and J by 4 bases, with 4 bases of the junction left unmatched. The CDR3 nucleotides read TGTGCCAGCAGTTTGGGGACAGGGGGCATATACGAGCAGTACTTC. This codes for CASSLGTGGIYEQYF.

As for this clonotype: The junction and the germline gene differ at one end; a read error may be behind it. This rearrangement joins TRBV10-3 to TRBJ2-7; 12 bases align to TRBD2. The germline V gene encodes CDR1 ENHRY and CDR2 SYGVKD. The CDR3 spans 16 residues. CDR3 DNA: TGTGCCACCAGTGAGACGGGACTAGCGGGCCTCGACGAGCAGTACTTC. Translated: CATSETGLAGLDEQYF.

The chain links TRBV15 to TRBJ1-5, with D unclear. The CDR3 spans 17 residues. Germline CDR1 and CDR2: LNHNV and YYDKDF (reference sequence). Trimming removed 1 base from V and 0 bases from J, with 13 bases in between. CDR3 amino acids: CATSRGGRLSSNQPQHF. The CDR3 DNA is TGTGCCACCAGCAGAGGCGGCAGGTTATCTAGCAATCAGCCCCAGCATTTT. The whole variable domain, filled in from reference TRBV15 and TRBJ1-5, reads DAMVIQNPRYQVTQFGKPVTLSCSQTLNHNVMYWYQQKSSQAPKLLFHYYDKDFNNEADTPDNFQSRRPNTSFCFLDIRSPGLGDTAMYLCATSRGGRLSSNQPQHFGDGTRLSIL.

The rearrangement joins TRBV6-1 to TRBJ1-3; 7 bases map to TRBD1. The CDR3 is 16 amino acids. CDR1 is MNHNS and CDR2 is SASEGT in the germline V gene. The ends lost 3 bases at V and 3 bases at J; junction bases unmatched: 8. CDR3 bases: TGTGCCAGCAGTGACCCCGACAGGGATATTGGAAACACCATATATTTT. The encoded protein is CASSDPDRDIGNTIYF.

This clonotype has a count of ten or more. The gene calls are TRBV20-1 and TRBJ2-2; 13 bases are a match to TRBD2. V lost 3 bases and J lost 0; bases outside the gene matches: 10. This CDR3 spans 19 amino acids. Germline CDR1 reads DFQATT; CDR2 reads SNEGSKA (reference sequence). In nucleotides, the CDR3 is TGCAGTGCTAGCCCCAGAGGACTAGCGGGAGCAGCGAACACCGGGGAGCTGTTTTTT. This gives the protein CSASPRGLAGAANTGELFF.

The gene calls are TRBV7-2 and TRBJ1-5, with D uncertain. Germline values: CDR1 SGHTA, CDR2 FQGNSA. With 3 bases removed from V and 4 bases from J, the gap between germline ends came to 7 bases. The length of the CDR3 is 13 residues. The CDR3 reads CASSFYINQPQHF. The CDR3 nucleotides read TGTGCCAGCAGCTTTTACATAAATCAGCCCCAGCATTTT.

This clonotype appeared many times. The chain couples TRBV3-1 to TRBJ1-5, with D possibly TRBD1 on 5 matching bases. Trimming shortened V by 0 bases and J by 0 bases, and 15 bases separated the two germline ends. In germline, CDR1 is LGHDT, CDR2 YNNKEL (reference sequence). The CDR3 is 18 amino acids. The CDR3 region is CASSQDKRGPDSNQPQHF. The CDR3 bases are TGTGCCAGCAGCCAAGATAAAAGGGGCCCAGATAGCAATCAGCCCCAGCATTTT.

The sample holds many counts of this clonotype. This rearrangement joins TRBV28 to TRBJ1-2; possible D gene TRBD1, 6 bases. Looked up from germline, CDR1 is MDHEN and CDR2 is SYDVKM. The CDR3 is 15 residues long. V was clipped by 4 bases and J by 3 bases, with 15 bases between them. The chain's CDR3 is CASSSDRTYDYGYTF. The CDR3 DNA sequence: TGTGCCAGCAGTTCGGACAGAACTTACGACTATGGCTACACCTTC.

V usage is TRBV29-1 and J usage is TRBJ1-1; weak D call: TRBD1 (6 bases). CDR1 and CDR2 from the germline V gene are SQVTM and ANQGSEA. This CDR3 region has 13 residues. Deletions cut 5 bases from V and 1 base from J, with 11 bases between. CDR3 loop: CSVRQDPNTEAFF. DNA of the CDR3: TGCAGCGTTCGACAGGATCCGAACACTGAAGCTTTCTTT.

The sample holds many counts of this clonotype. V gene TRBV28 combines with J gene TRBJ1-5, with D possibly matching TRBD1 (6 bases). V was cut by 5 bases and J by 5 bases, with 16 bases left in between. CDR3 length: 15 amino acids. In germline, CDR1 is MDHEN, CDR2 SYDVKM. In nucleotides, the CDR3 is TGTGCCAGCAGTCTCAAGGACAGAGGTTATCAGCCCCAGCATTTT. Translating it yields CASSLKDRGYQPQHF.

The sample holds a few counts of this clonotype. The J gene is TRBJ2-4, the V gene TRBV18; 7 bases map to TRBD2. Germline values: CDR1 KGHSH, CDR2 LQKENI. This CDR3 is built from 15 residues. The V gene end was trimmed by 2 bases and the J gene end by 0 bases; junction bases not matched to a gene: 1. For the CDR3, the DNA is TGTGCCAGCTCACCAGCGGGGGTAGCCAAAAACATTCAGTACTTC. Its translation is CASSPAGVAKNIQYF.

This clonotype was counted ten times or more. J is TRBJ2-5 and V is TRBV11-2; the D gene is possibly TRBD2 (5 bases). The CDR3 runs to 18 residues. CDR1 is SGHAT, CDR2 FQNNGV, per germline. The V end lost 3 bases, the J end lost 0 bases, and 20 bases lay between the germline ends. DNA of the CDR3: TGTGCCAGCAGCTTCCAACCCCTATTGACGGGGTACCAAGAGACCCAGTACTTC. It codes for CASSFQPLLTGYQETQYF.

This clonotype has ten or more counts. This chain joins TRBV7-9 and TRBJ1-3, with 10 bases matching TRBD1. V gave up 6 bases and J gave up 4 bases; unmatched junction bases: 12. Germline values: CDR1 SEHNR, CDR2 FQNEAQ (reference sequence). This CDR3 spans 17 amino acids. CDR3 region: CASRPKPGTGAGNTIYF. CDR3 nucleotides: TGTGCCAGCAGACCCAAACCCGGGACAGGGGCCGGAAACACCATATATTTT.

In its sample, this clonotype was seen many times. A junction boundary mismatches the germline segment, possibly from a read error. DNA of the CDR3: TGTGCCAGCAGCCAAGATCGATCCACTGAAGCTTTCTTT. Protein: CASSQDRSTEAFF. The chain couples TRBV4-1 to TRBJ1-1; no clear D gene. This CDR3 region has 13 residues. CDR1 and CDR2 (germline): MGHRA, YSYEKL.

This clonotype has just a few counts. A much larger clone lies one base from this, so it may be a read error. The chain carries TRBV13 and TRBJ2-7, with D perhaps being TRBD1 or TRBD2 (5 bases each). This CDR3 contains 14 residues. The germline V gene encodes CDR1 PRHDT and CDR2 FYEKMQ (reference sequence). V dropped 4 bases and J dropped 6 bases, with 16 bases sitting between them. The CDR3 loop is CASSSDSAGGEQYF. Here the CDR3 DNA reads TGTGCCAGCAGCTCGGACTCCGCTGGGGGCGAGCAGTACTTC.

This clonotype was counted at least ten times. The V call is TRBV12-3 or TRBV12-4, the J call TRBJ2-2, with TRBD1 as a possible D gene (6 bases). The ends were cut back, 7 bases at V and 3 bases at J, with 15 bases in the middle. The CDR3 runs to 15 residues. Written as DNA, the CDR3 is TGTGCCAGCAAGAGGGCAGGGGTTGACACCGGGGAGCTGTTTTTT. Translation: CASKRAGVDTGELFF.

This clonotype was counted ten times or more. The V and J genes are TRBV12-3 or TRBV12-4 and TRBJ1-5, with TRBD1 matching 8 bases. V lost 6 bases, J lost 6 bases, and 4 bases stayed unmatched. The CDR3 consists of 13 residues. The CDR3 protein is CASSSQGVQPQHF. The CDR3 nucleotides read TGTGCCAGCAGCTCACAGGGGGTTCAGCCCCAGCATTTT.

This clonotype has only a few counts. This sequence joins TRBV11-2 and TRBJ2-5, with TRBD2 matching 7 bases. The V gene's germline CDR1 is SGHAT and CDR2 FQNNGV. V lost 6 bases to trimming and J lost 2 bases; unmatched junction nucleotides: 9. CDR3 length: 15 residues. In nucleotides, the CDR3 is TGTGCCAGCAGGGTTCCTGGGGGAGGGCAAGAGACCCAGTACTTC. Translated: CASRVPGGGQETQYF.

This clonotype was counted ten times or more. The chain links TRBV6-2 or TRBV6-3 to TRBJ1-5; D ambiguous. Germline V CDR1 and CDR2: MNHEY, SVGEGT. The CDR3 runs 17 residues. Trimming left V 2 bases short and J 0 bases short, with 14 bases between. This chain's CDR3 is CASSYSIGIYSNQPQHF. The CDR3 bases are TGTGCCAGCAGTTACAGCATTGGAATCTATAGCAATCAGCCCCAGCATTTT.

This clonotype was detected many times. V usage is TRBV12-3 or TRBV12-4 and J usage is TRBJ2-5, with 9 bases lining up with TRBD2. V shed 3 bases and J 5 bases; nucleotides not matched to a gene: 4. The CDR3 has 14 amino acids. The CDR3 sequence is CASSFTAGGETQYF. CDR3 in DNA: TGTGCCAGCAGTTTCACAGCGGGAGGCGAGACCCAGTACTTC.

This clonotype was detected ten times or more. The J gene is TRBJ1-2, the V gene TRBV20-1, with 7 bases fitting TRBD1. Germline V gene sequence: CDR1 DFQATT, CDR2 SNEGSKA (reference sequence). V shed 3 bases, J shed 7 bases, and the junction held 5 bases outside the gene matches. This CDR3 is 12 amino acids long. The CDR3 region has the DNA TGCAGTGCTAGTGAGACAGGGATTGGCTACACCTTC. Translating gives CSASETGIGYTF.

This rearrangement joins TRBV4-1 to TRBJ1-3, with 7 bases that match TRBD1. V lost 3 bases, J lost 2 bases, and 10 bases stayed unmatched. The germline V gene has CDR1 MGHRA and CDR2 YSYEKL. The CDR3 runs 17 residues. The CDR3 DNA sequence: TGCGCCAGCAGCCACCCCCGTCAGGGGGAAGCTGGAAACACCATATATTTT. The encoded protein is CASSHPRQGEAGNTIYF.

In its sample, this clonotype was seen many times. V and J are TRBV20-1 and TRBJ1-5; 9 positions agree with TRBD1. The trim removed 3 bases at V and 5 bases at J, leaving 5 bases unmatched. The germline V gene has CDR1 DFQATT and CDR2 SNEGSKA (reference sequence). The CDR3 has 14 amino acids. The CDR3 region is CSAREQGADQPQHF. The CDR3 DNA reads TGCAGTGCTAGGGAACAGGGGGCGGATCAGCCCCAGCATTTT.

This clonotype was seen ten or more times. J is TRBJ2-7 and V is TRBV6-5; no definite D call. V lost 0 bases to trimming and J lost 1 base, with 10 bases between them. Germline V lookup: CDR1 MNHEY, CDR2 SVGAGI. The CDR3 loop spans 15 amino acids. CDR3: CASSYSIAGSYEQYF. In DNA form, the CDR3 reads TGTGCCAGCAGTTACTCGATAGCCGGATCCTACGAGCAGTACTTC.

This clonotype was counted ten times or more. This chain joins TRBV3-1 and TRBJ2-5; 10 bases align to TRBD2. CDR3 length: 17 residues. The junction had 7 bases not matched to a gene; V was cut back by 2 bases and J by 1 base. In germline, CDR1 is LGHDT, CDR2 YNNKEL (reference sequence). As DNA, the CDR3 is TGTGCCAGCAGCCAACCTACGAGGACTAGCGGCCAAGAGACCCAGTACTTC. Translating it yields CASSQPTRTSGQETQYF.

The table lists this clonotype with many counts. V is TRBV11-2 and J is TRBJ2-5, with D unresolved. The CDR3 length is 15 residues. V was cut by 1 base and J by 5 bases, with 14 bases left in between. The germline gives CDR1 SGHAT, CDR2 FQNNGV. The CDR3 protein is CASSLGGSQMETQYF. CDR3 nucleotide sequence: TGTGCCAGCAGCTTAGGCGGTTCACAGATGGAGACCCAGTACTTC.

This clonotype was seen a few times. The chain carries TRBV27 and TRBJ2-2, with D possibly matching TRBD2 (6 bases). V lost 2 bases, J lost 4 bases, and 11 bases lay in between. Germline CDR1 is MNHEY and CDR2 is SMNVEV (reference sequence). The CDR3 covers 15 residues. The CDR3 sequence is CASSLVGRGTGELFF. In DNA form, the CDR3 reads TGTGCCAGCAGTTTAGTCGGGAGAGGCACCGGGGAGCTGTTTTTT.